This T cell receptor beta chain was sequenced during a study of T-cell reconstitution after alpha-beta-depleted transplantation in children. Study results and caveats: The authors attributed T-cell counts and diversity one year after transplant mostly to newly produced T cells. About two months after transplant, alpha-beta T cells reportedly came from several hundred expanded graft clones.

Preparation of the TCRbeta library used unique molecular identifiers. TCRdb fed the PCR reads into MiXCR, producing one record per CDR3 protein. The data contain 330,000 or so distinct CDR3 sequences, around 7.3% of them singletons. Germline V gives CDR1 MNHEY, CDR2 SMNVEV (reference sequence). CDR3 length: 18 amino acids. V trimming: 7 bases; J trimming: 0 bases; junction bases outside the gene matches: 11. The sample holds a few counts of this clonotype. Its antigen is as yet unknown. V gene TRBV27 combines with J gene TRBJ2-2; 10 nucleotides align to TRBD2. The TCR originated in a female patient between 2 and 15 years old who had a stem cell transplant for Fanconi anemia, so the T cells may come from the graft donor. The input for sequencing was peripheral blood, taken 360 days after TCRalphabeta/CD19-depleted stem cell transplant. The CDR3 DNA reads as TGTGCCAGCAAATGGTCTAGCGGGGGACCGACGAACACCGGGGAGCTGTTTTTT. This translates into CASKWSSGGPTNTGELFF.